This T cell receptor beta chain derives from a study of tumor-infiltrating lymphocytes in primary liver carcinoma. Total RNA amounting to 500 ng was the source from which TCR beta cDNA was made with a constant-region primer. Libraries covering TCR beta were generated through three nested multiplex PCR rounds (using a slightly modified ARM-PCR). TRBV1-TRBV30 forward primers paired with a C-beta reverse primer drove the first two PCR rounds, around 10 cycles each. TCRdb redid the calling of the multiplex PCR reads with MiXCR, one entry per CDR3 protein. The table lists fewer than 400,000 distinct CDR3 sequences, roughly three fifths of them singletons. Germline CDR1 and CDR2: MNHEY and SVGEGT. The CDR3 covers 13 residues. This clonotype was seen a single time. This may be a read error: a much more frequent sequence differs by one nucleotide. Unsorted whole blood served as the source of blood RNA, and germline DNA was extracted as well.

V and J are TRBV6-2 or TRBV6-3 and TRBJ2-2, with D maybe TRBD2 (6 bases). This TCR was recovered from a woman in her 30s with primary liver carcinoma and hepatitis B virus infection. The sample was peripheral blood. In DNA form, the CDR3 reads TGTGCCAGCACTGGGGTTCGTGGCGGGGAGCTGCTTTTT. It yields the protein CASTGVRGGELLF.